This entry describes one TCR beta chain. The antigen remains undetermined. This specimen belongs to a study of cytomegalovirus exposure and HLA in healthy donors. Findings and limits, study-wide: Rarity characterized most TCR sequences, yet some public TCRs appeared in many donors. Earlier analysis yielded a pattern in which most TCR beta V segments were productive about 90% or about 30% of the time. In a later analysis, V- and J-gene trimming of beta chains associated with a DCLRE1C missense variant, replicated independently. Certain sequence variants were highly shared and formed a cluster, and this cluster was likely a sequencing artifact.

Trimming removed 6 bases from V and 3 bases from J; junction bases left unmatched: 14. This CDR3 comprises 17 residues. CDR1 and CDR2 (germline): MNHEY, SMNVEV (reference sequence). The study ran its PCR with 60 Vbeta and 13 Jbeta primers. Sequenced by immunoSEQ multiplex PCR; TCRdb stores in-frame clones only, minus some. The table has some 180,000 clones, just over 75% seen once. The J gene is TRBJ1-2, the V gene TRBV27, with TRBD1 matching over 9 bases. The source of this sequence is a man younger than 45 in good health and CMV-seronegative. The sample taken for sequencing was PBMCs. For the CDR3, the DNA is TGTGCCAGCAGGGGATTACGGACAGGGGAGGGGTACTATGGCTACACCTTC. This translates into CASRGLRTGEGYYGYTF.